Each of the 13 T cell receptor beta chains below was sequenced from the same sample in a study of blood T cell repertoires in COVID-19. Repertoires were generated with immunoSEQ multiplex PCR, while TCRdb's copy carries only in-frame clones and drops some. The sample records fewer than 150,000 clones, 86% being singletons. The sequencing input was peripheral blood. These receptors came from a woman between 45 and 60 years old who had recovered from COVID-19.

The J gene is TRBJ1-2, the V gene TRBV5-1; the D gene is possibly TRBD1 (6 bases). Trimming took 4 bases from V and 8 from J, leaving 15 bases between them. Germline loops: CDR1 SGHRS, CDR2 YFSETQ. The CDR3 runs 13 residues. The CDR3 DNA follows: TGCGCCAGCAGCCAAGAAGGGGGGGACGGCTACACCTTC. This encodes CASSQEGGDGYTF.

This chain links TRBV7-2 with TRBJ2-2; D is possibly TRBD2 (6 bases). The CDR3 spans 17 residues. Trimming shortened V by 0 bases and J by 3 bases, and 14 bases separated the two germline ends. In germline, CDR1 is SGHTA, CDR2 FQGNSA. The CDR3 nucleotides are TGTGCCAGCAGCTTAGCCCCCGGGACTCCATACACCGGGGAGCTGTTTTTT. This gives the protein CASSLAPGTPYTGELFF.

The V gene is TRBV6-5, the J gene TRBJ1-6; D is uncertain. The CDR3 has 13 residues. Germline V gene lookup returns CDR1 MNHEY and CDR2 SVGAGI. The V end was cut by 6 bases, the J end by 9 bases, with 12 bases between. The CDR3 protein is CASSIRRGSPLHF. The CDR3 DNA is TGTGCCAGCAGCATTCGAAGAGGTTCACCCCTCCACTTT.

This clone was observed many times. This sequence joins TRBV2 and TRBJ2-1; D remains ambiguous. This CDR3 comprises 13 residues. Germline CDR1 is SNHLY and CDR2 is FYNNEI. With 7 bases removed from V and 4 bases from J, the gap between germline ends came to 11 bases. CDR3 amino acids: CASTAEKYNEQFF. The CDR3 region has the DNA TGTGCCAGCACGGCGGAAAAGTACAATGAGCAGTTCTTC.

The chain has TRBV5-6 and TRBJ1-2; no reliable D call. Trimming took 3 bases from V and 5 from J, leaving 8 bases between them. The germline V gene encodes CDR1 SGHDT and CDR2 YYEEEE. The CDR3 has 12 amino acids. CDR3 residues: CASSWLEYGYTF. DNA for the CDR3: TGTGCCAGCAGCTGGCTAGAGTATGGCTACACCTTC.

The J gene is TRBJ1-2, the V gene TRBV24-1, with D possibly matching TRBD1 (5 bases). With 7 bases removed from V and 8 bases from J, the gap between germline ends came to 19 bases. From germline, CDR1 is KGHDR and CDR2 SFDVKD. This CDR3 is built from 14 residues. The CDR3 sequence: CATRGGGSRGGYTF. DNA for the CDR3: TGTGCCACCAGGGGGGGTGGCAGCAGAGGAGGCTACACCTTC.

This rearrangement joins TRBV2 to TRBJ2-7; tentative D call: TRBD2 (6 bases). Trimming removed 6 bases at V and 2 bases at J, with 20 bases between. Germline V lookup: CDR1 SNHLY, CDR2 FYNNEI. This CDR3 spans 16 amino acids. In DNA, the CDR3 is TGTGCCAGCAGGGGTCGGGGTAGCGGACACACCTACGAGCAGTACTTC. As protein: CASRGRGSGHTYEQYF. The full variable domain, its missing parts supplied by reference TRBV2 and TRBJ2-7, is EPEVTQTPSHQVTQMGQEVILRCVPISNHLYFYWYRQILGQKVEFLVSFYNNEISEKSEIFDDQFSVERPDGSNFTLKIRSTKLEDSAMYFCASRGRGSGHTYEQYFGPGTRLTVT.

This clone was found a few times. This sequence joins TRBV30 and TRBJ1-6, with a weak D call TRBD1 (5 bases). The CDR3 has 17 amino acids. CDR1 and CDR2 from the germline V gene are GTSNPN and SVGIG (reference sequence). The germline V and J ends were trimmed by 2 bases and 0 bases, with 14 bases remaining between them. CDR3 coding DNA: TGTGCCTGGAGTAGGGGTCCTCCGGGCTCCTATAATTCACCCCTCCACTTT. Translated, it gives CAWSRGPPGSYNSPLHF.

The CDR3 DNA sequence: TGCGCCAGCAGCTCTAGCGGGGGGAGGGATAGTGAGCAGTTCTTC. It yields the protein CASSSSGGRDSEQFF. The genes are TRBV5-1 and TRBJ2-1; 11 bases are a match to TRBD2. Germline V lookup: CDR1 SGHRS, CDR2 YFSETQ. This CDR3 spans 15 amino acids. V was pared by 3 bases and J by 9 bases, with 8 bases of the junction left unmatched.

The rearrangement links TRBV5-6 to TRBJ1-6; 7 nucleotides align to TRBD1. The CDR3 has 16 amino acids. Trimming at V came to 0 bases and at J to 9 bases, leaving 9 bases not matched to a gene. CDR1 is SGHDT, CDR2 YYEEEE, per germline. The CDR3 region has the DNA TGTGCCAGCAGCTTGGACAGGACAGGACGGGCTTCACCCCTCCACTTT. Encoded protein: CASSLDRTGRASPLHF.

The V and J genes are TRBV15 and TRBJ1-3; perhaps TRBD1 as D (5 bases). Germline CDR1 and CDR2: LNHNV and YYDKDF (reference sequence). This CDR3 spans 16 amino acids. V was clipped by 1 base and J by 3 bases, with 13 bases between them. The CDR3 nucleotides read TGTGCCACCAGCAGAGCCTCCTTTAGGGGTGGAAACACCATATATTTT. It encodes CATSRASFRGGNTIYF.

The chain has TRBV7-2 and TRBJ2-5; 12 nucleotides line up with TRBD2. Germline CDR1 and CDR2: SGHTA and FQGNSA. The ends lost 4 bases at V and 3 bases at J; junction bases unmatched: 3. This CDR3 contains 15 residues. The CDR3 bases are TGTGCCAGCAGCTCTAGACTAGCGGGGGAAGAGACCCAGTACTTC. It yields the protein CASSSRLAGEETQYF.

The chain joins TRBV30 to TRBJ1-3, with 11 bases that match TRBD1. V lost 2 bases and J lost 1; bases outside the gene matches: 13. The germline CDR1 and CDR2 sequences are GTSNPN and SVGIG (reference sequence). There are 19 residues in the CDR3. The CDR3 coding sequence is TGTGCCTGGAGTTTCCCGCTCGGACAGGGGGCACTGTCTGGAAACACCATATATTTT. Protein: CAWSFPLGQGALSGNTIYF.